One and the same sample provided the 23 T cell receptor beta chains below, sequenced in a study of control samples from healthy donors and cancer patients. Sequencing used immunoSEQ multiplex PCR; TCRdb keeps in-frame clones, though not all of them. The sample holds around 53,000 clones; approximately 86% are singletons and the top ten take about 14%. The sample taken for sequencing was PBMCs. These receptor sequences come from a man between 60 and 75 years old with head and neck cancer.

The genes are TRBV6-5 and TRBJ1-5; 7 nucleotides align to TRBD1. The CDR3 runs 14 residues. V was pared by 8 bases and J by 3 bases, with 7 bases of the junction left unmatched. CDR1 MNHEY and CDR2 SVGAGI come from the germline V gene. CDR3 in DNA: TGTGCCAGCGACCTGGGACAGACCAATCAGCCCCAGCATTTT. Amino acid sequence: CASDLGQTNQPQHF.

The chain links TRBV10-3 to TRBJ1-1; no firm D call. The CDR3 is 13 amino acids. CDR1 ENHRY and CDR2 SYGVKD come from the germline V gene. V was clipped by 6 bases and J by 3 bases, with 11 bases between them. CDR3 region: CAISVSRDTEAFF. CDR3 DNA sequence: TGTGCCATCAGCGTGAGTAGGGACACTGAAGCTTTCTTT.

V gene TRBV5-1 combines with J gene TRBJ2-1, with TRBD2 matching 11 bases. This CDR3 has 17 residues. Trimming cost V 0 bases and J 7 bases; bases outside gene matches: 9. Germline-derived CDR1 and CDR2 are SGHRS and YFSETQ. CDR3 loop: CASSLGHSGGARNEQFF. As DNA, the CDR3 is TGCGCCAGCAGCTTGGGGCATAGCGGGGGGGCCAGAAATGAGCAGTTCTTC.

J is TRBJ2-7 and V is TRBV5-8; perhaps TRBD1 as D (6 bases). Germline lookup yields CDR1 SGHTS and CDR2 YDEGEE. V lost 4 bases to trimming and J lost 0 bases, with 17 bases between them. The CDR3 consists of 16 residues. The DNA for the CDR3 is TGTGCCAGCAGCCCTGCCTGGGACACTATCTCCTACGAGCAGTACTTC. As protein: CASSPAWDTISYEQYF.

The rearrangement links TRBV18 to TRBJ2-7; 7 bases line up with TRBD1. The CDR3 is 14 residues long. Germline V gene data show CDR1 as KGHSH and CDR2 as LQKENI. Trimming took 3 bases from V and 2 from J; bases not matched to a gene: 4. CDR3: CASSPGTEAYEQYF. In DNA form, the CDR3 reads TGTGCCAGCTCACCGGGGACAGAGGCCTACGAGCAGTACTTC.

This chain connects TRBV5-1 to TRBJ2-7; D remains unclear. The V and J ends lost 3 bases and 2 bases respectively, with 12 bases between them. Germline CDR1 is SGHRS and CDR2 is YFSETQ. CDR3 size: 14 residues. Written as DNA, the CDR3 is TGCGCCAGCAGCTGGGCCATTGGAGCCTACGAGCAGTACTTC. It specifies CASSWAIGAYEQYF. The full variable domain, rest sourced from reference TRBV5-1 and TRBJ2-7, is KAGVTQTPRYLIKTRGQQVTLSCSPISGHRSVSWYQQTPGQGLQFLFEYFSETQRNKGNFPGRFSGRQFSNSRSEMNVSTLELGDSALYLCASSWAIGAYEQYFGPGTRLTVT.

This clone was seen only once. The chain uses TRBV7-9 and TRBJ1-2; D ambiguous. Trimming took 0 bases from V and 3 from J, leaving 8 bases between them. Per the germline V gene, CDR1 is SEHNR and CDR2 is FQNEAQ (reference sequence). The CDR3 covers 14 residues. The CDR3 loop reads CASSLAGGDYGYTF. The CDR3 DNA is TGTGCCAGCAGCTTAGCAGGAGGAGACTATGGCTACACCTTC.

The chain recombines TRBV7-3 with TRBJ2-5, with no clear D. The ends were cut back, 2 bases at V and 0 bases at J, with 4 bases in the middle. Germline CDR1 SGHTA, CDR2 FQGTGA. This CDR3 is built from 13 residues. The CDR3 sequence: CASSLGNQETQYF. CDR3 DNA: TGTGCCAGCAGCTTAGGCAACCAAGAGACCCAGTACTTC. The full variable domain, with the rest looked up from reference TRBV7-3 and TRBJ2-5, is GAGVSQTPSNKVTEKGKYVELRCDPISGHTALYWYRQSLGQGPEFLIYFQGTGAADDSGLPNDRFFAVRPEGSVSTLKIQRTERGDSAVYLCASSLGNQETQYFGPGTRLLVL.

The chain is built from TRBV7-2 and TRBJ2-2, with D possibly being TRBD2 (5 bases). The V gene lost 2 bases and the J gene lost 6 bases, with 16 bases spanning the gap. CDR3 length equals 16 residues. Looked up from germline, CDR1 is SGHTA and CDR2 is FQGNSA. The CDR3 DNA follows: TGTGCCAGCAGCTTATCCCTAGCCCAGATCGCCGGGGAGCTGTTTTTT. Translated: CASSLSLAQIAGELFF.

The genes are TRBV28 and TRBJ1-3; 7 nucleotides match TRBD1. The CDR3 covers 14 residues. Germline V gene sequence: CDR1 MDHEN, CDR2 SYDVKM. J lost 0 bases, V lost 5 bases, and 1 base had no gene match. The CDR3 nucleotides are TGTGCCAGCAGTCGACAGGGCTCTGGAAACACCATATATTTT. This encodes CASSRQGSGNTIYF.

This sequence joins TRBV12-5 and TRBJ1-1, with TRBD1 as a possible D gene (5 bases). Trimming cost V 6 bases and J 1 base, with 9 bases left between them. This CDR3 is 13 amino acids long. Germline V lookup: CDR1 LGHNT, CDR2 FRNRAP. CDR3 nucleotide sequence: TGTGCTAGTGGGCAGGACAAGAACACTGAAGCTTTCTTT. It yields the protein CASGQDKNTEAFF.

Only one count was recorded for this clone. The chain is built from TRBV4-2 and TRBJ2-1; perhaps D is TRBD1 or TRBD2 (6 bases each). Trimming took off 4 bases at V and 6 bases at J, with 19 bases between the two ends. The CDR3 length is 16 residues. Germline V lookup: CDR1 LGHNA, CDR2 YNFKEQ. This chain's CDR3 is CASSPQGRGFSNEQFF. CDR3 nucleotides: TGTGCCAGCAGCCCTCAGGGGCGGGGTTTTAGCAATGAGCAGTTCTTC.

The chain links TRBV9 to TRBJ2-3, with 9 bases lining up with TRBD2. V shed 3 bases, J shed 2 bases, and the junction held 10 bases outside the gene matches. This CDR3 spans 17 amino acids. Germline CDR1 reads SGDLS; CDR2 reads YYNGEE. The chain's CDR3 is CASSAPPRGGTTDTQYF. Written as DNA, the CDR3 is TGTGCCAGCAGCGCCCCCCCGCGGGGGGGCACCACAGATACGCAGTATTTT.

CDR3 nucleotide sequence: TGCGCCAGCAGCCTACTCCCAGATACGCAGTATTTT. Residues: CASSLLPDTQYF. This chain joins TRBV5-1 and TRBJ2-3; the D is unclear. In germline, CDR1 is SGHRS, CDR2 YFSETQ. Trimming stripped 4 bases from V and 4 bases from J, with 7 bases between. This CDR3 has 12 amino acids.

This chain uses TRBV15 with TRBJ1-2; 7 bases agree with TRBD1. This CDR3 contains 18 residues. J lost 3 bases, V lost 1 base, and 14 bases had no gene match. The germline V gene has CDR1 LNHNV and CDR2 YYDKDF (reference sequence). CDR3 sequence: CATSRAGAGGAVDYGYTF. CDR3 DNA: TGTGCCACCAGCAGAGCGGGGGCAGGGGGAGCGGTGGACTATGGCTACACCTTC.

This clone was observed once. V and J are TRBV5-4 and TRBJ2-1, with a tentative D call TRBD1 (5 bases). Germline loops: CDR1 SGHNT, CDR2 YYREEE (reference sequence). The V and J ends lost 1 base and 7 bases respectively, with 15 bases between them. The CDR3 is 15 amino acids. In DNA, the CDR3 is TGTGCCAGCAGCTTGAAATCCGCGACAGAAAATGAGCAGTTCTTC. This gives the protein CASSLKSATENEQFF.

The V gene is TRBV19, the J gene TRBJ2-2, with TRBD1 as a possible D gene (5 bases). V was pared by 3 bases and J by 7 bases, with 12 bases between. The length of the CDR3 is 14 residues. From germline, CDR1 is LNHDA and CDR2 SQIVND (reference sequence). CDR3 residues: CASSMGRESGELFF. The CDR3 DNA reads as TGTGCCAGTAGTATGGGGCGAGAAAGCGGGGAGCTGTTTTTT.

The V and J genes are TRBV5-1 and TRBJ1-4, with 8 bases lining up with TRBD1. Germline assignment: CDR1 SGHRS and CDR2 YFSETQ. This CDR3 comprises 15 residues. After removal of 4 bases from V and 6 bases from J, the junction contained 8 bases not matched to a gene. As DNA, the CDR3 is TGCGCCAGCAGCCTGGCGGGACAGGCATATGAAAAACTGTTTTTT. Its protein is CASSLAGQAYEKLFF.

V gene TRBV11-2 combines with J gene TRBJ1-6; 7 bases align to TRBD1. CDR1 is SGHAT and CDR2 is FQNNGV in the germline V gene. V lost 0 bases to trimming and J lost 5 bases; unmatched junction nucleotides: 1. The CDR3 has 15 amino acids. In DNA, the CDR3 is TGTGCCAGCAGCTTAGAGGGACAGAATAATTCACCCCTCCACTTT. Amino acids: CASSLEGQNNSPLHF. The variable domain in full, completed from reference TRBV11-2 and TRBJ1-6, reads EAGVAQSPRYKIIEKRQSVAFWCNPISGHATLYWYQQILGQGPKLLIQFQNNGVVDDSQLPKDRFSAERLKGVDSTLKIQPAKLEDSAVYLCASSLEGQNNSPLHFGNGTRLTVT.

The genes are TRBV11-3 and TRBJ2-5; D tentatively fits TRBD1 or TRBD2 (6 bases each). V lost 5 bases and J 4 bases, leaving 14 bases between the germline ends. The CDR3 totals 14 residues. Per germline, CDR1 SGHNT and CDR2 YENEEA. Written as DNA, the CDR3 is TGTGCCAGCAGCCCTACAGGGACTTCAGAGACCCAGTACTTC. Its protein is CASSPTGTSETQYF.

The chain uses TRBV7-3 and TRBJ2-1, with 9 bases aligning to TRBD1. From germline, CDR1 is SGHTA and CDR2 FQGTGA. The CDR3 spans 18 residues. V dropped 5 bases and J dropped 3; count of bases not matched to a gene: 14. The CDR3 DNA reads TGTGCCAGCAGCGCATCCGGGACAGGGTCAGGTTTCTACAATGAGCAGTTCTTC. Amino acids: CASSASGTGSGFYNEQFF. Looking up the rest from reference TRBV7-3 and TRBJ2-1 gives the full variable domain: GAGVSQTPSNKVTEKGKYVELRCDPISGHTALYWYRQSLGQGPEFLIYFQGTGAADDSGLPNDRFFAVRPEGSVSTLKIQRTERGDSAVYLCASSASGTGSGFYNEQFFGPGTRLTVL.

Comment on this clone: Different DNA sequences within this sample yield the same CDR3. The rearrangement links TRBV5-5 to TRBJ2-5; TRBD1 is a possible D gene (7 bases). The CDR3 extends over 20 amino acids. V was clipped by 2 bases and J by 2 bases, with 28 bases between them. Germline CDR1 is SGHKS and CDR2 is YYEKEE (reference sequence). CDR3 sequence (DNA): TGTGCCAGCAGCTTTAAATTTTTGGGGGTGGGGGCGGGACAGCAAGAGACCCAGTACTTC. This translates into CASSFKFLGVGAGQQETQYF.

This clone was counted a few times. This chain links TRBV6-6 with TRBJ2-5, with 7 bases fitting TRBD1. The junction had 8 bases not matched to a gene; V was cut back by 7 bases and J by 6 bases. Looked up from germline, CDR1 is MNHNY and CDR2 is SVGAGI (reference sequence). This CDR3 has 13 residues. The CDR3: CASNPTGWKTQYF. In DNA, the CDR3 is TGTGCCAGCAATCCGACAGGGTGGAAGACCCAGTACTTC.